This T cell receptor (beta chain) was profiled in a study of shared T cell receptors in the human thymus (dated by TCRdb to 2020 to 2022). For context, the study as a whole: The study investigated the way shared, self-reactive T-cell receptor alpha chains are produced in the human thymus.

The library was made by the immunoSEQ multiplex PCR assay. What TCRdb holds here is the immuneACCESS table cut down to in-frame rearrangements. Part of the clones is not present; checked against another copy, under half of the missing clones reflect an unresolved V gene, and the others are unexplained. This sample lists about 500,000 clones; more than 75% were detected once. About 0.014% of the sample rests with the top ten. On this clone: This receptor's antigen is unknown. Per-base quality was not reported, and no clone a single base away is much larger than it.

Taken from the germline V gene, the CDR1 and CDR2 loops are MNHEY and SVGAGI. V is cut back by 5 bases and J by 5 bases, with 8 bases in the junction unmatched. The CDR3 starts with the cysteine, ends with the phenylalanine, and has 14 residues. Solely the CDR3 DNA is kept, with 42 bases framed from the first base. These data were also filed under a second study, of human thymus T cells. The second paper further reports: The donors were immunologically healthy infants in Finland who had open corrective cardiac surgery for congenital heart defects. Thymus tissue was obtained as surgical resects removed during corrective cardiac surgery. Usage of V and J gene segments appeared to be biased in both the thymic and the peripheral blood repertoires. According to the related research, thymic TCR repertoires were highly overlapping among unrelated individuals. TCR alpha and beta repertoires from about 8 infant thymus samples and four related peripheral blood samples were characterized in the study. The cohort included several male and a couple of female infants, with donor ages spanning 7 to 244 days. Thymocytes were released mechanically from tissue and stored at -70 °C as pellets of roughly 9-31 million cells. Genomic DNA was extracted from frozen cell pellets with a QIAsymphony instrument. TCRB and TCRAD loci were amplified from a standardized quantity of quality-controlled genomic DNA using the immunoSEQ multiplex PCR assay. Amplicons spanned the V(D)J region at a length sufficient to cover the CDR3 and identify V and J genes. The amplicons were sequenced on an Illumina platform via the commercial immunoSEQ service. Primer bias and sequencing errors were corrected as previously described, and TCRAD and TCRB definitions were based on the IMGT database. Analysis of the repertoires was done with immunoSEQ Analyzer 3.0 and VDJTools and included basic statistics, V/J segment usage, diversity estimates, rarefaction and pairwise overlap. To estimate diversity, the Chao1, ChaoE, Efron-Thisted, Shannon and inverse Simpson indices were applied, and diversity was also estimated on datasets down-sampled to the smallest sample. Repertoire overlap was assessed by strict matching of CDR3 nucleotide sequence, V gene and J gene, and clustering was done by Jaccard-based multidimensional scaling. On average, approximately 860,000 unique TCRB clonotypes were obtained from thymus samples, compared with about 84,000 from blood samples.

This TCR derives from a boy in the first two years of life with a congenital heart defect. Donor details come from another sample of the same person, matched by shared clones. This sequence uses TRBV6-5 and TRBJ2-5, and 7 junctional nucleotides match TRBD2. The sample consisted of thymocytes. The DNA sequence follows: TGTGCCAGCAGTAGGGAGGGGCGAGGTGAGACCCAGTACTTC. Its protein reads: CASSREGRGETQYF.